This TCR beta chain was sequenced during a study of shared T cell receptors in the human thymus. Sequenced by immunoSEQ multiplex PCR; TCRdb stores in-frame clones only, minus some. The table lists 630,000 or so clones, about 90% of them singletons. The V and J ends lost 5 bases and 3 bases, in that order; junction bases with no gene match: 5. The CDR3 is 16 residues long. CDR1 is SGHDN and CDR2 is FVKESK in the germline V gene. These same records also appear under a second study, on human thymus T cells. That paper states: Donation was from healthy Finnish infants who were having corrective surgery that addressed congenital heart defects. Thymic tissue was derived from resections collected during corrective heart surgery. Among thymic and blood repertoires, usage of V and J genes appeared biased. Related work showed strongly overlapping thymic repertoires across unrelated individuals.

The specimen was thymocytes. The TCR comes from a boy under two years old with a congenital heart defect. This rearrangement joins TRBV14 to TRBJ2-3, with 13 bases identical to TRBD2. CDR3 DNA: TGTGCCAGCAGCAGAGGACTAGCGGGAGTTACAGATACGCAGTATTTT. Protein sequence: CASSRGLAGVTDTQYF.